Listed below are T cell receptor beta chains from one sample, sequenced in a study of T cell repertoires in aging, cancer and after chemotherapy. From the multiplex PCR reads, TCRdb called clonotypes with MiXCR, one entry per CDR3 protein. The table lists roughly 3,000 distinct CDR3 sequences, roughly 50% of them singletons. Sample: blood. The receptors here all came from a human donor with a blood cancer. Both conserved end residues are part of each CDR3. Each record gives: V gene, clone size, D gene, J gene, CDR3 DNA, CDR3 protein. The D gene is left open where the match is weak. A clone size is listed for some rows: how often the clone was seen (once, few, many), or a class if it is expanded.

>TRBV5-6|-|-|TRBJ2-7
TGTGCCAGCAGCCTGGGACAGGCGGTGGGAGGGGAGCAGTACTTC
CASSLGQAVGGEQYF
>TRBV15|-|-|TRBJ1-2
TGTGCCACCAGCCTACAGGGTTACTATGGCTACACCTTC
CATSLQGYYGYTF
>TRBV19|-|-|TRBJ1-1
TGTGCCAGTAGTACGACAGTTTATAACACTGAAGCTTTCTTT
CASSTTVYNTEAFF
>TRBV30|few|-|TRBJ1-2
TGTGCCTGGAGTGTCGAGGGGAACTATGGCTACACCTTC
CAWSVEGNYGYTF
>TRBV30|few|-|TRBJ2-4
TGTGCCTGGAGCCCTGGGAGGGGGGGAGGCATTCAGTACTTC
CAWSPGRGGGIQYF
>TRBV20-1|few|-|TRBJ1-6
TGCAGTGCGAGGACAAGTTCCCTTGGGTCACCCCTCCACTTT
CSARTSSLGSPLHF
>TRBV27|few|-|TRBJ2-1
TGTGCCAGCAGTTTATCTCAGGTCAATGAGCAGTTCTTC
CASSLSQVNEQFF
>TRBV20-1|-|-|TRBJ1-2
TGCAGTGCTAGTAAGATGTTAGGCTACACCTTC
CSASKMLGYTF
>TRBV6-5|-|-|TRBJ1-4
TGTGCCAGCAGTTACTCGATAAGGTTTGCAACTAATGAAAAACTGTTTTTT
CASSYSIRFATNEKLFF
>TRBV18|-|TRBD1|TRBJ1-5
TGTGCCAGCTCACCGGACAGGGGAGGCAATCAGCCCCAGCATTTT
CASSPDRGGNQPQHF
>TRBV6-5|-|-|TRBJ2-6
TGTGCCAGCAGTTACTCGAGTGGGGCCAACGTCCTGACTTTC
CASSYSSGANVLTF
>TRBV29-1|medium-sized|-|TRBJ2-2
TGCAGCGTTGATGGCAGGGGCGGCACCGGGGAGCTGTTTTTT
CSVDGRGGTGELFF
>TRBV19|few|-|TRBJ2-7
TGTGCCAGTAGTACCCAGCTCCATTACGGAGCCTACGAGCAGTACTTC
CASSTQLHYGAYEQYF
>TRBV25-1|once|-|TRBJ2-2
TGTCCCAGCAGTCTACGACAGGATAACACCGGGGAGCTGTTTTTT
CPSSLRQDNTGELFF
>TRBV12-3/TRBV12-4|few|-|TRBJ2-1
TGTGCCAGCAGCTATACAGTAAATGAGCAGTTCTTC
CASSYTVNEQFF
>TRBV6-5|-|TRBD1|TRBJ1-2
TGTGCCATCAGCCACGGGACAGGGGGGGGTGGCTACACCTTC
CAISHGTGGGGYTF
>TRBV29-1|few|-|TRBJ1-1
TGCAGCGTGGGGGAGACGATGAACACTGAAGCTTTCTTT
CSVGETMNTEAFF
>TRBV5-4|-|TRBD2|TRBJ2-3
TGTGCCAGCAGTTTGGGGGGGGATACGCAGTATTTT
CASSLGGDTQYF
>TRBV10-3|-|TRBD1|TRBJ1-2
TGTGCCATCAGTGCATTGAAGCGGACAGGGCAAGGCTACACCTTC
CAISALKRTGQGYTF
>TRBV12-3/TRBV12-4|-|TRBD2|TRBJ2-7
TGTGCCAGCAGTTTTAAGGGGGTCCTAGCGGGGAGCTCCTACGAGCAGTACTTC
CASSFKGVLAGSSYEQYF
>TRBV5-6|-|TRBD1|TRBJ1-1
TGTGCCTGGAGAGGACAGGGGCACCGCACTGAAGCTTTCTTT
CAWRGQGHRTEAFF
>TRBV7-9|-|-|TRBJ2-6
TGTGCCAGCAACTCCCCCCGGGCCTCTGGGGCCAACGTCCTGACTTTC
CASNSPRASGANVLTF
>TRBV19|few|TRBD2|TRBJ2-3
TGTGCCAGTGGGGTGGCGGGGGTCACAGATACGCAGTATTTT
CASGVAGVTDTQYF
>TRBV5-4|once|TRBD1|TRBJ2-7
TGTGCCAGCAGCTTGGCCCACAGGGGTTCCTACGAGCAGTACTTC
CASSLAHRGSYEQYF
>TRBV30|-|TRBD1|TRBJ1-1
TGTGCCTGGGACAGGGCGAACACTGAAGCTTTCTTT
CAWDRANTEAFF
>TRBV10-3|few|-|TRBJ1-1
TGTGCCATCAGTGAGTCGAAGTCTCACACGTACACTGAAGCTTTCTTT
CAISESKSHTYTEAFF
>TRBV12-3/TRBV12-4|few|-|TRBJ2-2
TGTGCTTACGGAGTGAACACCGGGGAGCTGTTTTTT
CAYGVNTGELFF
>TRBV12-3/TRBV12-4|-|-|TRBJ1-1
TGTGCCAGCAGTTTAAAAGCTGAAGCTTTCTTT
CASSLKAEAFF
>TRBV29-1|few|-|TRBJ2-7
TGCAGCGTCCAGGAAGCTGAGAACGAGCAGTACTTC
CSVQEAENEQYF
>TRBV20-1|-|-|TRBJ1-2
TGCAGTGCTAGATCCAATCGGGACGGCCATCCCAACTATGGCTACACCTTC
CSARSNRDGHPNYGYTF
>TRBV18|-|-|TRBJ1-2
TGTGCCAGCTCACCCGCAGGAGCTAACTATGGCTACACCTTC
CASSPAGANYGYTF
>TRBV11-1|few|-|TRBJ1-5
TGTGCCAGCAGCTTATGGTGGAATCAGCCCCAGCATTTT
CASSLWWNQPQHF
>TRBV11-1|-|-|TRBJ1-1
TGTGCCAGCAGTTGGACAGTCGGGACTGAAGCTTTCTTT
CASSWTVGTEAFF
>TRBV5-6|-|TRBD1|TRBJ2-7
TGCGCCAGCAGCCGGGACAGCGCCGAGCAGTACTTC
CASSRDSAEQYF
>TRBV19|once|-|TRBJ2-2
TGTGCCAGTATCCGAGGGGACGGGGAGCTGTTTTTT
CASIRGDGELFF
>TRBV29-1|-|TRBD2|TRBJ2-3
TGCAGCGTGGGGAGGGGCGCAGATACGCAGTATTTT
CSVGRGADTQYF
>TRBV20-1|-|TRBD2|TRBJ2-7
TGCAGTGCTAGAGATCGGAGCGGGGGAACCTCCTACGAGCAGTACTTC
CSARDRSGGTSYEQYF